The 14 T cell receptor beta chains in this list originate from one sample, sequenced in a study of metastatic and nonmetastatic thyroid tumors. No treatment of any kind had been given to any patient before thyroid surgery. Through MiXCR, TCRdb re-clonotyped the PCR reads. The sample yields about 15,000 clones, about 34% seen once. The specimen sequenced was tumor tissue. The receptor set was obtained from a male donor with papillary thyroid cancer or a benign thyroid nodule (not recorded which). Some clones in this sample may be carry-over from other donors' samples.

In this sample, this clone turned up a few times. At one boundary the junction diverges from the germline segment, which might be a read error. Other DNA sequences from this sample encode an identical CDR3 as well. The chain uses TRBV27 and TRBJ2-5; D unresolved. This CDR3 contains 15 residues. Germline V CDR1 and CDR2: MNHEY, SMNVEV (reference sequence). The CDR3 loop reads CASSSEGQSEETQYF. The CDR3 region has the DNA TGTGCCAGCAGTTCGGAAGGGCAGAGTGAGGAGACACAGTACTTC.

The V gene is TRBV7-9, the J gene TRBJ1-1, with D unresolved. The CDR3 consists of 11 residues. V lost 5 bases, J lost 6 bases, and 7 bases lay in between. The V gene's germline CDR1 is SEHNR and CDR2 FQNEAQ (reference sequence). This CDR3 reads CASSRQPEAFF. The CDR3, as DNA: TGTGCCAGCAGCCGACAACCTGAAGCTTTCTTT.

V usage is TRBV7-2 and J usage is TRBJ2-7; the D gene is possibly TRBD2 (5 bases). The CDR3 contains 15 residues. V was trimmed by 3 bases and J by 3 bases, leaving 15 bases between them. Germline V gene data show CDR1 as SGHTA and CDR2 as FQGNSA. In DNA, the CDR3 is TGTGCCAGCAGCTTCGTGCGTACTAGTGACTACGAGCAGTACTTC. Its protein is CASSFVRTSDYEQYF.

Judged by abundance, this clone is medium-sized (0.01 to 0.1%). This sequence joins TRBV5-5 and TRBJ1-1, with D possibly TRBD1 on 6 matching bases. V lost 3 bases and J lost 4, with 19 bases in between. In germline, CDR1 is SGHKS, CDR2 YYEKEE (reference sequence). The CDR3 consists of 16 residues. This CDR3 is CASSSGGRWASTEAFF. The CDR3 DNA follows: TGTGCCAGCAGCTCTGGGGGGCGGTGGGCTAGCACTGAAGCTTTCTTT. Drawing the rest from reference TRBV5-5 and TRBJ1-1, the complete variable domain is DAGVTQSPTHLIKTRGQQVTLRCSPISGHKSVSWYQQVLGQGPQFIFQYYEKEERGRGNFPDRFSARQFPNYSSELNVNALLLGDSALYLCASSSGGRWASTEAFFGQGTRLTVV.

At least ten counts were recorded for this clone. V is TRBV3-1 and J is TRBJ1-6; D gene ambiguous. The CDR3 has 12 amino acids. Germline V gene data show CDR1 as LGHDT and CDR2 as YNNKEL (reference sequence). Trimming left V 4 bases short and J 11 bases short, with 9 bases between. CDR3 DNA sequence: TGTGCCAGCAGCCTCGGAGAACCACCCCTCCACTTT. This translates into CASSLGEPPLHF. Filled out from reference TRBV3-1 and TRBJ1-6, the complete variable domain reads DTAVSQTPKYLVTQMGNDKSIKCEQNLGHDTMYWYKQDSKKFLKIMFSYNNKELIINETVPNRFSPKSPDKAHLNLHINSLELGDSAVYFCASSLGEPPLHFGNGTRLTVT.

To note about this clone: At one boundary the junction diverges from the germline segment, which might be a read error. The V gene is TRBV18, the J gene TRBJ2-7; D is undetermined. From germline, CDR1 is KGHSH and CDR2 LQKENI. The CDR3 covers 15 residues. The CDR3 region is CASSPRLGQNYEHYF. The CDR3, as DNA: TGTGCCAGCTCACCTAGATTGGGTCAGAACTACGAGCATTACTTC.

With regard to this clone: This sample also contains other DNA sequences that code for the same CDR3. The V call is TRBV20-1, the J call TRBJ2-7; TRBD2 is a possible D gene (6 bases). Trimming pared 1 base from V and 0 bases from J, leaving 13 bases between. The CDR3 runs to 15 residues. In germline, CDR1 is DFQATT, CDR2 SNEGSKA (reference sequence). DNA for the CDR3: TGCAGTGCTAGAGTCGGGGGTGGTGCCTCCTACGAGCAGTACTTC. Encoded protein: CSARVGGGASYEQYF.

For this clone: One end of the junction fails to match germline, which may point to a read error. This chain connects TRBV5-1 to TRBJ1-1, with D perhaps matching TRBD1 (6 bases). The CDR3 extends over 16 amino acids. CDR1 and CDR2 (germline): SGHRS, YFSETQ. CDR3 amino acids: CASRLDTGTMNNEAFF. CDR3 in DNA: TGCGCCAGCAGACTCGATACAGGGACGATGAACAATGAAGCTTTCTTT.

At least ten counts were recorded for this clone. A read error may be the cause here, since a much bigger clone is one base away. This sample also contains other DNA sequences that code for the same CDR3. The gene calls are TRBV30 and TRBJ2-2; tentatively, D is TRBD1 (6 bases). The germline CDR1 and CDR2 sequences are GTSNPN and SVGIG (reference sequence). This CDR3 has 15 amino acids. V gave up 2 bases and J gave up 11 bases, with 21 bases separating them. The CDR3 protein is CAWSYRLGANRELFF. The CDR3 region has the DNA TGTGCCTGGAGTTACCGACTGGGGGCCAACCGTGAGCTGTTTTTT.

To note about this clone: An end of the junction does not agree with germline; a read error may underlie this. The rearrangement links TRBV24-1 to TRBJ2-2; the D gene could be TRBD1 or TRBD2 (5 bases each). CDR1 and CDR2 from the germline V gene are KGHDR and SFDVKD. The CDR3 length is 16 residues. The CDR3: CATSDLDNGGTGELFF. DNA of the CDR3: TGTGCGACCAGTGATTTGGACAATGGGGGCACCGGGGAGCTGTTTTTT.

This clone was seen a handful of times. This may be a read error: a much more frequent sequence differs by one nucleotide. The gene calls are TRBV5-6 and TRBJ2-3; the D gene is possibly TRBD1 (6 bases). The length of the CDR3 is 15 residues. Germline CDR1 and CDR2: SGHDT and YYEEEE. The chain's CDR3 is CASSSLDRHTYTQYF. The CDR3, as DNA: TGTGCCAGCAGCTCGTTGGACAGACACACATATACGCAGTATTTT.

The chain links TRBV18 to TRBJ2-7; TRBD1 matches 9 bases. This CDR3 has 17 residues. V shed 3 bases, J shed 4 bases, and the junction held 13 bases outside the gene matches. Germline CDR1 is KGHSH and CDR2 is LQKENI. CDR3 in DNA: TGTGCCAGCTCACCTCACTGGTTTCGGGACAGGGAATACGAGCAGTACTTC. The encoded protein is CASSPHWFRDREYEQYF.

In this sample, this clone turned up many times. The chain uses TRBV19 and TRBJ1-2; D is possibly TRBD1 (6 bases). V was cut by 6 bases and J by 4 bases, with 18 bases left in between. Looked up from germline, CDR1 is LNHDA and CDR2 is SQIVND (reference sequence). This CDR3 spans 15 amino acids. The CDR3 bases are TGTGCCAGTAGGATCGACGGGGGCGAGGGCTATGGCTACACCTTC. Protein: CASRIDGGEGYGYTF.

The chain couples TRBV28 to TRBJ1-3; D remains unclear. This CDR3 has 18 amino acids. Germline CDR1 MDHEN, CDR2 SYDVKM. Deletions cut 0 bases from V and 0 bases from J, with 15 bases between. This CDR3 reads CASSLWYLAGNSGNTIYF. CDR3 coding DNA: TGTGCCAGCAGTTTATGGTACCTCGCCGGGAACTCTGGAAACACCATATATTTT.